This T cell receptor (beta chain) was identified in a study of control samples from healthy donors and cancer patients. By share, this clone ranks as medium-sized. Measured with immunoSEQ multiplex PCR; TCRdb has only the in-frame clones, and not every one. The sample lists 65,000 to 85,000 clones; around 86% were seen once. The CDR3 contains 11 residues. Deletions cut 4 bases from V and 2 bases from J, with 3 bases between. Germline CDR1 is SGDLS and CDR2 is YYNGEE. What was sequenced was PBMCs. This chain joins TRBV9 and TRBJ1-2; D not certain. The sequence derives from a woman aged 50 to 60 with colorectal cancer. DNA for the CDR3: TGTGCCAGCAGCAACAACTATGGCTACACCTTC. Encoded protein: CASSNNYGYTF.